The present T cell receptor beta chain was sequenced within a study of cytomegalovirus exposure and HLA in healthy donors. Study conclusions and caveats: Most TCR beta V segments were productive about 87% or about 30% of the time in an earlier analysis. Cytomegalovirus-associated TCR beta chains were listed, numbering 150 to 200. Clonal expansion, a later analysis showed, was greater in HLA-associated TCR beta chains than in equally common others.

Turning to this clone: What it binds is not known.

V lost 2 bases and J 4 bases, leaving 8 bases between the germline ends. The V gene's germline CDR1 is MGHDK and CDR2 SYGVNS. The CDR3 is 13 residues long. PCR was performed using 60 Vbeta and 13 Jbeta primers. Profiling relied on immunoSEQ multiplex PCR, and the TCRdb table lists in-frame clones only, not all of them. The specimen's table records approximately 140,000 clones. Sequences were obtained from PBMCs. V is TRBV25-1 and J is TRBJ1-2; D is undetermined. This TCR was recovered from a man aged 40-55 years in good health and CMV-seronegative. The CDR3 region has the DNA TGTGCCAGCAGTGAAGTTTGGAGCTATGGCTACACCTTC. This codes for CASSEVWSYGYTF.